The 27 T cell receptor beta chains below come from one sample, sequenced in a study of identical twins. TCRdb reprocessed the 5' RACE reads with MiXCR, giving one entry per CDR3 protein. The data contain hundreds of thousands of distinct CDR3 sequences, roughly 24% of them singletons. The data also belong to a second study, concerning T cells expressing NK-cell markers.

Sequencing was carried out using CD4+ T cells sorted from blood. The receptors here all came from a woman aged 18-30 years in good health.

The gene calls are TRBV5-1 and TRBJ1-4; D uncertain. Germline CDR1 and CDR2: SGHRS and YFSETQ. Trimming left V 4 bases short and J 8 bases short, with 12 bases between. This CDR3 contains 13 residues. This CDR3 is CASSQKGEEKLFF. CDR3 nucleotide sequence: TGCGCCAGCAGCCAAAAGGGCGAAGAAAAACTGTTTTTT. Variable domain in full (rest from reference TRBV5-1 and TRBJ1-4): KAGVTQTPRYLIKTRGQQVTLSCSPISGHRSVSWYQQTPGQGLQFLFEYFSETQRNKGNFPGRFSGRQFSNSRSEMNVSTLELGDSALYLCASSQKGEEKLFFGSGTQLSVL.

This clonotype was counted between two and nine times. This chain joins TRBV5-1 and TRBJ1-1, with TRBD1 matching over 8 bases. The length of the CDR3 is 14 residues. Per germline, CDR1 SGHRS and CDR2 YFSETQ. V shed 5 bases and J 3 bases; nucleotides not matched to a gene: 6. The CDR3 nucleotides are TGCGCCAGCAGGAGCGGACAGGGTGACACTGAAGCTTTCTTT. It yields the protein CASRSGQGDTEAFF.

This clonotype was seen more than once but under ten times. The chain links TRBV10-3 to TRBJ1-1; D not certain. V lost 0 bases, J lost 4 bases, and 6 bases lay in between. The germline V gene has CDR1 ENHRY and CDR2 SYGVKD. The CDR3 contains 13 residues. The CDR3 DNA reads TGTGCCATCAGTGAGTCCGAGGGCACTGAAGCTTTCTTT. This encodes CAISESEGTEAFF.

This clonotype showed up just a few times. V and J are TRBV20-1 and TRBJ1-6; D not resolved. V was shortened by 4 bases and J by 12 bases, with 16 bases between the two germline ends. CDR3 size: 13 residues. CDR1 is DFQATT, CDR2 SNEGSKA, per germline (reference sequence). The CDR3 sequence is CSAISDGGLPLHF. DNA of the CDR3: TGCAGTGCTATAAGTGATGGAGGTTTACCCCTCCACTTT.

This clonotype came up a few times. The rearrangement uses TRBV4-3 and TRBJ2-1; weak D call: TRBD2 (6 bases). V gave up 0 bases and J gave up 4 bases, with 7 bases separating them. From germline, CDR1 is LGHNA and CDR2 YSLEER. This CDR3 has 14 residues. The CDR3 DNA is TGCGCCAGCAGCCAAGAGGAGGGGTACAATGAGCAGTTCTTC. Encoded protein: CASSQEEGYNEQFF.

This chain links TRBV7-8 with TRBJ2-7; TRBD2 is a possible D gene (6 bases). The CDR3 consists of 15 residues. V lost 5 bases and J 7 bases, leaving 21 bases between the germline ends. Germline lookup yields CDR1 SGHVS and CDR2 FQNEAQ. Here the CDR3 DNA reads TGTGCCAGCAGCGTCCGTGGTAGCGGCCTTCTTGAGCAGTACTTC. Amino acid sequence: CASSVRGSGLLEQYF.

The chain employs TRBV20-1 and TRBJ2-1; 12 bases map to TRBD2. The CDR3 length is 16 residues. The germline V gene has CDR1 DFQATT and CDR2 SNEGSKA (reference sequence). The junction had 9 bases not matched to a gene; V was cut back by 4 bases and J by 5 bases. The CDR3 DNA reads TGCAGTGCTACCAAGACTAGCGGGAGAATCCACAATGAGCAGTTCTTC. Translation gives CSATKTSGRIHNEQFF.

CDR3 coding DNA: TGCGCCAGCAGCTTGGGTAGAGGAGTCCCCAAAAACATTCAGTACTTC. Its translation: CASSLGRGVPKNIQYF. The V call is TRBV5-1, the J call TRBJ2-4; D is undetermined. This CDR3 comprises 16 residues. CDR1 is SGHRS, CDR2 YFSETQ, per germline. Trimming took off 0 bases at V and 2 bases at J, with 12 bases between the two ends.

The V call is TRBV20-1, the J call TRBJ2-3; 15 nucleotides match TRBD2. The germline CDR1 and CDR2 sequences are DFQATT and SNEGSKA (reference sequence). V shed 6 bases, J shed 6 bases, and the junction held 7 bases outside the gene matches. CDR3 size: 15 residues. In DNA, the CDR3 is TGCAGTGCCCTCGGACTAGCGGGAGGGCGCGATACGCAGTATTTT. It specifies CSALGLAGGRDTQYF.

This clonotype appeared a few times. This sequence joins TRBV6-1 and TRBJ2-1; D is uncertain. The CDR3 is made up of 11 amino acids. Trimming pared 8 bases from V and 2 bases from J, leaving 4 bases between. In germline, CDR1 is MNHNS, CDR2 SASEGT. CDR3 sequence reads: CASVTYNEQFF. CDR3 DNA: TGTGCCAGCGTTACCTACAATGAGCAGTTCTTC.

This clonotype appeared a few times. The J gene is TRBJ1-5, the V gene TRBV5-1, with 7 bases aligning to TRBD1. The V segment lost 4 bases and the J segment 7 bases; nucleotides outside the gene matches: 8. Germline V gives CDR1 SGHRS, CDR2 YFSETQ. The CDR3 sequence is 14 residues long. The CDR3 region is CASSPDRAGQPQHF. CDR3 DNA sequence: TGCGCCAGCAGCCCAGACAGGGCAGGCCAGCCCCAGCATTTT. The full variable domain, completed using reference TRBV5-1 and TRBJ1-5, is KAGVTQTPRYLIKTRGQQVTLSCSPISGHRSVSWYQQTPGQGLQFLFEYFSETQRNKGNFPGRFSGRQFSNSRSEMNVSTLELGDSALYLCASSPDRAGQPQHFGDGTRLSIL.

This clonotype has more than one count but fewer than ten. V usage is TRBV5-1 and J usage is TRBJ2-1; 9 nucleotides align to TRBD2. This CDR3 is built from 15 residues. With 1 base clipped from V and 9 bases from J, the junction kept 8 bases outside the gene matches. Germline-derived CDR1 and CDR2 are SGHRS and YFSETQ. The CDR3 nucleotides are TGCGCCAGCAGCTTGAGGCTAGCGGGAAGGGGTGAGCAGTTCTTC. Protein: CASSLRLAGRGEQFF. The complete variable domain, with remaining parts taken from reference TRBV5-1 and TRBJ2-1, reads KAGVTQTPRYLIKTRGQQVTLSCSPISGHRSVSWYQQTPGQGLQFLFEYFSETQRNKGNFPGRFSGRQFSNSRSEMNVSTLELGDSALYLCASSLRLAGRGEQFFGPGTRLTVL.

The chain combines TRBV27 with TRBJ2-7; D unclear. Germline CDR1 and CDR2: MNHEY and SMNVEV (reference sequence). This CDR3 region has 13 residues. With 5 bases removed from V and 6 bases from J, the gap between germline ends came to 14 bases. CDR3 region: CASSPRAASEQYF. The CDR3 coding sequence is TGTGCCAGCAGTCCCCGGGCCGCTAGCGAGCAGTACTTC.

The rearrangement joins TRBV4-3 to TRBJ2-3; no reliable D call. CDR3 length equals 13 residues. Germline V gene data show CDR1 as LGHNA and CDR2 as YSLEER. Trimming removed 0 bases at V and 6 bases at J, with 7 bases between. The CDR3 bases are TGCGCCAGCAGCCAAGATAGTTGGGATACGCAGTATTTT. It translates to CASSQDSWDTQYF.

The CDR3 loop reads CASSLVGASEQYF. The CDR3 DNA reads TGTGCCAGCAGCTTAGTAGGTGCTTCCGAGCAGTACTTC. The rearrangement uses TRBV7-8 and TRBJ2-7; no reliable D call. The CDR3 has 13 residues. The V and J ends lost 1 base and 6 bases respectively, with 10 bases between them. Germline V gives CDR1 SGHVS, CDR2 FQNEAQ.

The rearrangement links TRBV5-1 to TRBJ1-5; perhaps TRBD1 as D (6 bases). Per germline, CDR1 SGHRS and CDR2 YFSETQ. The CDR3 is made up of 14 amino acids. V was clipped by 6 bases and J by 5 bases, with 15 bases between them. CDR3 residues: CASKTTTGDQPQHF. In DNA, the CDR3 is TGCGCCAGCAAAACCACGACAGGAGATCAGCCCCAGCATTTT. Using reference TRBV5-1 and TRBJ1-5 for the parts outside the CDR3, the full variable domain is KAGVTQTPRYLIKTRGQQVTLSCSPISGHRSVSWYQQTPGQGLQFLFEYFSETQRNKGNFPGRFSGRQFSNSRSEMNVSTLELGDSALYLCASKTTTGDQPQHFGDGTRLSIL.

This sequence joins TRBV12-3 or TRBV12-4 and TRBJ1-1; the D gene is possibly TRBD1 (5 bases). The germline V and J ends were trimmed by 7 bases and 3 bases, with 21 bases remaining between them. CDR3 length: 16 residues. CDR3 residues: CASNIRQMFRDTEAFF. CDR3 DNA sequence: TGTGCCAGCAATATCCGACAGATGTTTAGGGACACTGAAGCTTTCTTT.

This clonotype was counted between two and nine times. The V gene is TRBV27, the J gene TRBJ2-7; a weak D match, TRBD1 (6 bases). This CDR3 is 13 amino acids long. Germline CDR1 MNHEY, CDR2 SMNVEV (reference sequence). V was trimmed by 2 bases and J by 3 bases, leaving 8 bases between them. Here the CDR3 DNA reads TGTGCCAGCAGTTTAAGACAGGACTACGAGCAGTACTTC. It specifies CASSLRQDYEQYF.

This clonotype was observed a few times. V gene TRBV5-1 combines with J gene TRBJ2-7; D may correspond to TRBD1 or TRBD2 (5 bases each). V was trimmed by 0 bases and J by 0 bases, leaving 13 bases between them. This CDR3 spans 16 amino acids. Germline values: CDR1 SGHRS, CDR2 YFSETQ. The CDR3 DNA reads as TGCGCCAGCAGCTTGGTTCTGGGGGTCCCCTCCTACGAGCAGTACTTC. This translates into CASSLVLGVPSYEQYF. The variable domain in full, with the rest retrieved from reference TRBV5-1 and TRBJ2-7, is KAGVTQTPRYLIKTRGQQVTLSCSPISGHRSVSWYQQTPGQGLQFLFEYFSETQRNKGNFPGRFSGRQFSNSRSEMNVSTLELGDSALYLCASSLVLGVPSYEQYFGPGTRLTVT.

This chain joins TRBV12-3 or TRBV12-4 and TRBJ1-1; D gene ambiguous. V was shortened by 2 bases and J by 5 bases, with 12 bases between the two germline ends. CDR3 length: 14 residues. The CDR3 protein is CASSLSSLGTEAFF. The CDR3, as DNA: TGTGCCAGCAGTTTAAGCAGTCTGGGGACTGAAGCTTTCTTT.

The chain combines TRBV24-1 with TRBJ2-6, with D possibly matching TRBD2 (6 bases). Germline assignment: CDR1 KGHDR and CDR2 SFDVKD. The CDR3 is 15 amino acids. With 6 bases removed from V and 4 bases from J, the gap between germline ends came to 12 bases. The CDR3 sequence is CATSPTGEGANVLTF. CDR3 nucleotide sequence: TGTGCCACCAGTCCAACGGGGGAGGGGGCCAACGTCCTGACTTTC.

The chain recombines TRBV11-2 with TRBJ2-7; no definite D call. V lost 2 bases, J lost 1 base, and 9 bases lay in between. Per germline, CDR1 SGHAT and CDR2 FQNNGV. The CDR3 length is 14 residues. The CDR3 coding sequence is TGTGCCAGCAGCTTATCGGCGATTTCCTACGAGCAGTACTTC. Encoded protein: CASSLSAISYEQYF.

This clonotype was picked up a small number of times. The chain has TRBV10-3 and TRBJ2-3, with TRBD2 matching 15 bases. CDR1 and CDR2 from the germline V gene are ENHRY and SYGVKD. This CDR3 contains 15 residues. J gave up 7 bases and V 11 bases, and 10 bases lay outside the gene matches. The CDR3: CAAAGTSGGTYTQYF. CDR3 bases: TGTGCCGCCGCAGGGACTAGCGGGGGGACATATACGCAGTATTTT.

The chain uses TRBV9 and TRBJ1-2; no definite D call. The V end lost 1 base, the J end lost 8 bases, and 15 bases lay between the germline ends. From germline, CDR1 is SGDLS and CDR2 YYNGEE. This CDR3 comprises 14 residues. The CDR3 DNA follows: TGTGCCAGCAGCGTAACCTCTTCTTCCTACGGCTACACCTTC. This codes for CASSVTSSSYGYTF.

This chain joins TRBV20-1 and TRBJ1-1, with 7 bases aligning to TRBD1. The CDR3 is made up of 14 amino acids. Germline lookup yields CDR1 DFQATT and CDR2 SNEGSKA (reference sequence). Trimming cost V 2 bases and J 0 bases; bases outside gene matches: 3. The CDR3 protein is CSARPGTVNTEAFF. The DNA of the CDR3 is TGCAGTGCTAGACCCGGGACAGTGAACACTGAAGCTTTCTTT.

The genes are TRBV20-1 and TRBJ2-5; 7 nucleotides line up with TRBD1. The germline CDR1 and CDR2 sequences are DFQATT and SNEGSKA (reference sequence). This CDR3 contains 16 residues. V lost 6 bases and J lost 1; bases outside the gene matches: 14. CDR3 sequence: CSATYTGTASQETQYF. The CDR3 DNA is TGCAGTGCAACGTACACTGGGACAGCGAGCCAAGAGACCCAGTACTTC.

The sample holds one count of this clonotype. This chain links TRBV7-2 with TRBJ2-1; 11 bases agree with TRBD2. Looked up from germline, CDR1 is SGHTA and CDR2 is FQGNSA. V was pared by 1 base and J by 15 bases, with 11 bases of the junction left unmatched. This CDR3 is 15 amino acids long. The chain's CDR3 is CASSLEPLAGGASFF. CDR3 bases: TGTGCCAGCAGCTTAGAACCCCTAGCGGGAGGTGCTTCGTTCTTC.